This is a list of T cell receptor beta chains from one sample in a study of shared clonotypes between healthy human individuals. The data were produced by immunoSEQ multiplex PCR, yet TCRdb's version contains in-frame clones alone and is incomplete. The sample has under 130,000 clones, about 70% seen once; the top ten hold around 26%. Source material: memory CD8+ T cells sorted from blood. The receptors derive from a woman under 40 in good health. CDR3s leave out the opening cysteine and the closing phenylalanine or tryptophan. Each record gives: V gene, J gene, CDR3 protein.

>TRBV7-2|TRBJ2-2
ASSLASATGELF
>TRBV28|TRBJ1-2
ASSWTAVRANYGYT
>TRBV25-1|TRBJ1-4
ASSGRTGEGSEKLF
>TRBV7-8|TRBJ1-2
ASTQGRNYGYT
>TRBV6-1|TRBJ2-7
ASSDPGNEQY
>TRBV7-8|TRBJ1-5
ASSLGVGPHQPQH
>TRBV10-3|TRBJ2-7
AISDGDGSVFEQY
>TRBV5-4|TRBJ2-5
ASSHGWETQY
>TRBV29-1|TRBJ2-3
SAFRLAGDGDTQY
>TRBV18|TRBJ1-2
ASSQNRDSRNYGYT
>TRBV19|TRBJ2-1
ASSIAAGGINEQF
>TRBV7-9|TRBJ1-1
ASSLVRGFTEAF
>TRBV5-1|TRBJ2-1
ASSLDVDEQF
>TRBV6-1|TRBJ2-1
ASSEETGGVNEQF
>TRBV7-8|TRBJ2-7
ASSLKWGEQY
>TRBV19|TRBJ2-7
ASSIALGGEQY
>TRBV5-4|TRBJ2-3
ASSLIGTDTQY
>TRBV19|TRBJ2-1
ASSSLAGAYNEQF
>TRBV4-2|TRBJ2-2
ASTRALGATGELF
>TRBV12-2|TRBJ1-3
ASRFPRGSSGNTIY
>TRBV7-8|TRBJ1-1
ASSTVGRMNTEAF
>TRBV5-4|TRBJ1-2
ASSTSGGGYGYT
>TRBV28|TRBJ2-3
ASSLSGGGTDTQY
>TRBV9|TRBJ1-4
ASSPPGQGDEKLF
>TRBV7-2|TRBJ1-3
ASSLSGTDGNTIY
>TRBV20-1|NA
SATQGHEQY
>TRBV7-6|TRBJ2-1
ASSLVKPYEQF
>TRBV7-9|TRBJ2-5
ASSLSSQETQY
>TRBV7-4|TRBJ1-2
ASSTPPTGGYT
>TRBV7-9|TRBJ1-4
ASSGGTATNEKLF
>TRBV25-1|TRBJ2-3
ASSDSVTDTQY
>TRBV5-8|TRBJ2-7
ASSRNQGLAEQY
>TRBV11-2|TRBJ2-1
ASSVREGSYNEQF
>TRBV19|TRBJ1-2
ASSIRTGGVMHDGYT
>TRBV6-1|TRBJ2-1
ASSVNPGTSGSLYNEQF
>TRBV28|TRBJ2-7
ASSPTGTLYEQY
>TRBV27|TRBJ1-2
ASTPPADYGYT
>TRBV29-1|TRBJ2-7
SVDFGRAYEQY
>TRBV15|TRBJ1-5
ATSDRDRWGNQPQH
>TRBV7-9|TRBJ2-7
ASSLGSSTSYEQY
>TRBV19|TRBJ2-1
ASSIWAAYNEQF
>TRBV4-1|TRBJ2-5
AGALAEQETQY
>TRBV27|TRBJ2-3
ASSLGPPPPDTQY
>TRBV28|TRBJ1-2
ASSTLVLANYGYT
>TRBV15|TRBJ2-5
ATSSRDGKETQY
>TRBV28|TRBJ2-7
ASSFDLIGHEQY
>TRBV4-2|TRBJ1-2
ASSQMNRGGGYT
>TRBV28|TRBJ2-4
ASRTQDRVKNIQY
>TRBV30|TRBJ2-7
AWSVGGPAYEQY
>TRBV11-2|TRBJ2-5
ASSSTRVNQETQY
>TRBV13|TRBJ1-1
ASTWGWGQTNTEAF
>TRBV4-1|TRBJ2-1
ASRGTNEQF
>TRBV4-1|TRBJ2-5
ASSQGPGGSETQY
>TRBV4-2|TRBJ1-1
ASSQGIYTEAF
>TRBV28|TRBJ1-5
ASRRGHRGAKH